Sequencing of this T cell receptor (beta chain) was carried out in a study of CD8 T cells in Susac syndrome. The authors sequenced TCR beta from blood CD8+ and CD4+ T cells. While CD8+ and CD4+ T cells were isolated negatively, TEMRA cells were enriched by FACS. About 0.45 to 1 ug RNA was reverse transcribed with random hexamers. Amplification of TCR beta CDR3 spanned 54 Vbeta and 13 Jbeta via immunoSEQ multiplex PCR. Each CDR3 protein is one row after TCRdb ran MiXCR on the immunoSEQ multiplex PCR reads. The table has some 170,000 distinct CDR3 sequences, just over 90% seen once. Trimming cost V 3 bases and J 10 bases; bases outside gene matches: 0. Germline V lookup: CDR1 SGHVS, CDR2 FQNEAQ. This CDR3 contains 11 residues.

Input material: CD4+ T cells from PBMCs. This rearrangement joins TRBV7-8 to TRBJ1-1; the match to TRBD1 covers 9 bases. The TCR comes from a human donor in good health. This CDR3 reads CASSLTGGAFF. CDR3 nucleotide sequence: TGTGCCAGCAGCTTGACAGGGGGAGCTTTCTTT. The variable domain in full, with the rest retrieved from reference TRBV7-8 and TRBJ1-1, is GAGVSQSPRYKVAKRGQDVALRCDPISGHVSLFWYQQALGQGPEFLTYFQNEAQLDKSGLPSDRFFAERPEGSVSTLKIQRTQQEDSAVYLCASSLTGGAFFGQGTRLTVV.